This entry concerns a single T cell receptor (beta chain). Its cognate antigen is unknown. These data come from a study of blood T cells in healthy people across ages. Study-wide results and limits: More naive CD4+ cells and higher diversity were found in long-lived than in aged donors.

The CDR3 runs 11 residues. Germline V gives CDR1 DFQATT, CDR2 SNEGSKA (reference sequence). V shed 3 bases and J shed 3 bases, with 5 bases lying between them. A sample-barcoded 5' primer and a J-beta primer mix were used in a second PCR of roughly 6 to 11 cycles. TCRdb fed the 5' RACE reads into MiXCR, producing one record per CDR3 protein. The sample records about 1.8 million distinct CDR3 sequences, 49% being singletons. Isolation recovered at least 6.5 million PBMCs from every sample. The chain carries TRBV20-1 and TRBJ1-1; D not resolved. Material: blood. The sequence was collected from a woman in her 40s in good health. CDR3 region: CSASADTEAFF. DNA for the CDR3: TGCAGTGCTAGTGCGGACACTGAAGCTTTCTTT.